A single sample gave rise to the 7 T cell receptor beta chains below, sequenced in a study of cytomegalovirus exposure and HLA in healthy donors. The PCR employed 60 Vbeta primers together with 13 Jbeta primers. The protocol was immunoSEQ multiplex PCR, while the TCRdb copy is restricted to in-frame clones and leaves out a portion. The sample lists about 160,000 clones; roughly 80% were seen once. The sequenced material came from PBMCs. These receptors were collected from a man aged 45-65 years in good health and CMV-seropositive.

V and J are TRBV28 and TRBJ2-3; possibly TRBD2 for D (6 bases). This CDR3 is 17 amino acids long. Trimming cost V 3 bases and J 8 bases, with 24 bases left between them. Germline V gene lookup returns CDR1 MDHEN and CDR2 SYDVKM. The CDR3: CASSFMNPPGTSSTQYF. CDR3 DNA sequence: TGTGCCAGCAGTTTCATGAACCCCCCCGGGACTTCGAGTACGCAGTATTTT. The variable domain in full, with the rest retrieved from reference TRBV28 and TRBJ2-3, is DVKVTQSSRYLVKRTGEKVFLECVQDMDHENMFWYRQDPGLGLRLIYFSYDVKMKEKGDIPEGYSVSREKKERFSLILESASTNQTSMYLCASSFMNPPGTSSTQYFGPGTRLTVL.

The chain recombines TRBV18 with TRBJ1-3; a possible D gene is TRBD1 (5 bases). V was pared by 6 bases and J by 0 bases, with 15 bases between. Germline V gene lookup returns CDR1 KGHSH and CDR2 LQKENI. The CDR3 spans 16 residues. Here the CDR3 reads CASSITEGSSGNTIYF. CDR3 sequence (DNA): TGTGCCAGCTCGATAACGGAGGGGAGCTCTGGAAACACCATATATTTT.

The rearrangement links TRBV29-1 to TRBJ2-3, with TRBD2 matching over 7 bases. V dropped 4 bases and J dropped 1; count of bases not matched to a gene: 2. Per germline, CDR1 SQVTM and CDR2 ANQGSEA. The CDR3 loop spans 13 amino acids. CDR3 nucleotide sequence: TGCAGCGTTGTCCTAGCGGGCACAGATACGCAGTATTTT. It translates to CSVVLAGTDTQYF.

To note about this clone: Its ends do not fully match the called genes, so a read error is possible. The chain uses TRBV7-8 and TRBJ2-1, with 9 positions matching TRBD2. Germline-derived CDR1 and CDR2 are SGHVS and FQNEAQ. The CDR3 is 14 residues long. DNA for the CDR3: TGTGCCAGCAGCGGGGGACTAGCTGCCAATGAGCAGCTCTTC. This encodes CASSGGLAANEQLF. Based on the CDR3 plus reference TRBV7-8 and TRBJ2-1, the full variable domain is GAGVSQSPRYKVAKRGQDVALRCDPISGHVSLFWYQQALGQGPEFLTYFQNEAQLDKSGLPSDRFFAERPEGSVSTLKIQRTQQEDSAVYLCASSGGLAANEQLFGPGTRLTVL.

The chain's CDR3 is CASSEDRVSNQPQHF. The CDR3 nucleotides read TGTGCCAGCAGTGAAGACAGGGTGAGCAATCAGCCCCAGCATTTT. The V gene is TRBV2, the J gene TRBJ1-5, with D possibly matching TRBD1 (6 bases). Trimming removed 1 base at V and 1 base at J, with 8 bases between. Per germline, CDR1 SNHLY and CDR2 FYNNEI. The length of the CDR3 is 15 residues.

The gene calls are TRBV6-1 and TRBJ2-5, with 8 nucleotides matching TRBD2. CDR3 length equals 14 residues. J was trimmed by 3 bases and V by 6 bases; bases with no gene match: 6. Germline assignment: CDR1 MNHNS and CDR2 SASEGT. In DNA, the CDR3 is TGTGCCAGCAGCCGAGGACTAGCAGAAGAGACCCAGTACTTC. It specifies CASSRGLAEETQYF.

The V gene is TRBV6-5, the J gene TRBJ2-3, with D tentatively TRBD1 (7 bases). Germline CDR1 is MNHEY and CDR2 is SVGAGI. Trimming cost V 4 bases and J 0 bases, with 11 bases left between them. This CDR3 comprises 15 residues. The CDR3 DNA reads TGTGCCAGCAGTTTCCAGGGGGGTAGCACAGATACGCAGTATTTT. Its translation is CASSFQGGSTDTQYF.